This T cell receptor (beta chain) was sequenced in a study of shared clonotypes between healthy human individuals. For the study at large: Donors were two women and a few men aged 18 to 49. Every donor yielded three CD4 naive, three CD4 memory, two CD8 naive and one CD8 memory plate.

Only in-frame clones appear in the TCRdb table, and some are missing; sequencing was by immunoSEQ multiplex PCR. The data contain fewer than 1.6 million clones, approximately 98.5% of them singletons. Whole-study results and caveats: Researchers found naive subsets generally carried larger estimated richness than memory subsets. Large sequencing depth failed to make sorted-subset sequencing complete, rarefaction showed.

This clone was found once. The target antigen is unknown. CDR1 and CDR2 from the germline V gene are SGHKS and YYEKEE (reference sequence). Trimming left V 4 bases short and J 0 bases short, with 15 bases between. The CDR3 runs to 16 residues. The source material was naive CD4+ T cells sorted from blood. Specified subset: CD45RA+ positively selected. This chain joins TRBV5-5 and TRBJ2-3; D is perhaps TRBD2 (6 bases). The receptor was isolated from a man aged 25-45 years in good health. CDR3 protein: CASSGGAISSTDTQYF. The CDR3 bases are TGTGCCAGCAGCGGCGGGGCCATATCTAGCACAGATACGCAGTATTTT. The full variable domain, completed using reference TRBV5-5 and TRBJ2-3, is DAGVTQSPTHLIKTRGQQVTLRCSPISGHKSVSWYQQVLGQGPQFIFQYYEKEERGRGNFPDRFSARQFPNYSSELNVNALLLGDSALYLCASSGGAISSTDTQYFGPGTRLTVL.